This T cell receptor beta chain was observed in a study of control samples from healthy donors and cancer patients. CDR3 size: 17 residues. The V and J ends lost 0 bases and 1 base respectively, with 17 bases between them. From germline, CDR1 is SGHRS and CDR2 YFSETQ. Clones were sequenced by immunoSEQ multiplex PCR, and TCRdb holds only the in-frame ones, with some missing. The sample carries 98,000 or so clones, roughly four fifths recorded once. The TCR comes from a man in his 60s in good health. Sequencing was done on a sample of blood. This chain uses TRBV5-1 with TRBJ2-7; D is ambiguous. CDR3 sequence: CASSLAARTLTSYEQYF. CDR3 DNA: TGCGCCAGCAGCTTGGCCGCCAGAACCCTTACTTCCTACGAGCAGTACTTC.